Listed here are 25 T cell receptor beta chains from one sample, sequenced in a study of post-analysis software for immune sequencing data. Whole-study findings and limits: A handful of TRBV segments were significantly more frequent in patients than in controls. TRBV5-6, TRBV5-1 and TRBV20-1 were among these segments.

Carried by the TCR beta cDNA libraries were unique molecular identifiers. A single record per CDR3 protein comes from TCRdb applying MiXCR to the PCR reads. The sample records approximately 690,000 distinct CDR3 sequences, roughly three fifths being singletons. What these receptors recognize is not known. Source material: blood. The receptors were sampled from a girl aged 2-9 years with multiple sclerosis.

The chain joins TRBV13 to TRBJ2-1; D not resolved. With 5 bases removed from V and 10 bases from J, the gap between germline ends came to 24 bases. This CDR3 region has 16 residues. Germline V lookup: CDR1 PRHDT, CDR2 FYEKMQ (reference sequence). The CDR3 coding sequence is TGTGCCAGCAGCCCCCCGAGAGCCAAGAGCGTAGGGGAGCAGTTCTTC. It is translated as CASSPPRAKSVGEQFF.

The CDR3 DNA reads as TGTGCCAGCAGCTTACCCCCGCAGCCAGGGGGCCTCGAGCAGTACTTC. It specifies CASSLPPQPGGLEQYF. This rearrangement joins TRBV7-2 to TRBJ2-7, with 8 nucleotides matching TRBD1. The V gene's germline CDR1 is SGHTA and CDR2 FQGNSA. V lost 2 bases and J lost 6; bases outside the gene matches: 12. This CDR3 has 16 residues.

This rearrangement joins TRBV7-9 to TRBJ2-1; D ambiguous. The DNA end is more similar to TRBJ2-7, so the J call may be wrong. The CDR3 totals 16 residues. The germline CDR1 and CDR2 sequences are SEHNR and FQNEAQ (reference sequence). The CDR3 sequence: CASSLYSQAIYNEQYF. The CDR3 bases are TGTGCCAGCAGCTTATACAGCCAGGCTATCTACAATGAGCAGTACTTC.

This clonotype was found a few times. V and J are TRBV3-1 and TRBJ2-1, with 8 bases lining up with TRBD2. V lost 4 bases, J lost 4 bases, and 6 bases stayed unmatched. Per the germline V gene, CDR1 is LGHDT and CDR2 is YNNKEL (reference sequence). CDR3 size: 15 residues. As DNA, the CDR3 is TGTGCCAGCAGCCTGGGACTAGGTGATTACAATGAGCAGTTCTTC. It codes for CASSLGLGDYNEQFF.

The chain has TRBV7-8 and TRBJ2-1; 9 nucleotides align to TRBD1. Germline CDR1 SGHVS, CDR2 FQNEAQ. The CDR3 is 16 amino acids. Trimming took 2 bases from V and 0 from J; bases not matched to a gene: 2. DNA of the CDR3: TGTGCCAGCAGCTTATTGGACAGGGGCTCCTACAATGAGCAGTTCTTC. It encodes CASSLLDRGSYNEQFF.

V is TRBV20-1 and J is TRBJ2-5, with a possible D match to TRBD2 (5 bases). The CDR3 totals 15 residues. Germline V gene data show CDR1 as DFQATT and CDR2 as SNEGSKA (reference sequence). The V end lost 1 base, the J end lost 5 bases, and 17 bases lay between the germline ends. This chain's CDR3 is CSARGSGLGTETQYF. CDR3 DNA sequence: TGCAGTGCTAGAGGAAGCGGCCTCGGAACGGAGACCCAGTACTTC.

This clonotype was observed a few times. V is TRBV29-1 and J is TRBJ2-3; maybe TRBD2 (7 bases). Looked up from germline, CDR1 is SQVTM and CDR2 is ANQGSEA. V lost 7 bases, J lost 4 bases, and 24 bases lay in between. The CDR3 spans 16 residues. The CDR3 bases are TGCAGCGCCCAACCCGGGGGGCGGCTTTTGTCAGATACGCAGTATTTT. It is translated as CSAQPGGRLLSDTQYF.

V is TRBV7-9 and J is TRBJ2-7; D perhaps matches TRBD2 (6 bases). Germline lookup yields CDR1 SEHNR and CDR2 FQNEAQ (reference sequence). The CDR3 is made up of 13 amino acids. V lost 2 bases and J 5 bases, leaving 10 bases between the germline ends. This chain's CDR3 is CASSLHGTDEQYF. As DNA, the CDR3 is TGTGCCAGCAGCTTACATGGGACTGACGAGCAGTACTTC.

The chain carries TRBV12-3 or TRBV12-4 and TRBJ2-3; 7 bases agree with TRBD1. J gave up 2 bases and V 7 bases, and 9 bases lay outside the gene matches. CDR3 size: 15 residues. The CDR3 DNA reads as TGTGCCAGCAACCTCCGGGACAGATTCACAGATACGCAGTATTTT. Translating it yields CASNLRDRFTDTQYF.

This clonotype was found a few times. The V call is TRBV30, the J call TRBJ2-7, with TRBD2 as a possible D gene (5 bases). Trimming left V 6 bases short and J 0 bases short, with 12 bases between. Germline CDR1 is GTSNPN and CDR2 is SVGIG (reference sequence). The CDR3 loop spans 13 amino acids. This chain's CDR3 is CACRGANSYEQYF. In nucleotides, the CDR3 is TGTGCCTGCCGGGGAGCGAACTCCTACGAGCAGTACTTC.

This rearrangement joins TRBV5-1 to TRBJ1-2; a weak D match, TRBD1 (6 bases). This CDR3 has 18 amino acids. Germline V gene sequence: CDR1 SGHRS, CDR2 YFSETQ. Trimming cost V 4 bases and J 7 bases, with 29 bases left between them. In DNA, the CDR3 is TGCGCCAGCAGCCTTTCGCCGTTGGAAGCTGGGGGCAAGGGTGGCTACACCTTC. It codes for CASSLSPLEAGGKGGYTF. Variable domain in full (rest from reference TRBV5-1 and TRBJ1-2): KAGVTQTPRYLIKTRGQQVTLSCSPISGHRSVSWYQQTPGQGLQFLFEYFSETQRNKGNFPGRFSGRQFSNSRSEMNVSTLELGDSALYLCASSLSPLEAGGKGGYTFGSGTRLTVV.

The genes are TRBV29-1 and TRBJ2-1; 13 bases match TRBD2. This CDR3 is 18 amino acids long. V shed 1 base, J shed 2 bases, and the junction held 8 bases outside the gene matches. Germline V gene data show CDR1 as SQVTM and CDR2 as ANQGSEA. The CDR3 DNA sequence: TGCAGCGTTGAAGCGGGTCGGGGGACTAGCGGGACCTACAATGAGCAGTTCTTC. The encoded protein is CSVEAGRGTSGTYNEQFF.

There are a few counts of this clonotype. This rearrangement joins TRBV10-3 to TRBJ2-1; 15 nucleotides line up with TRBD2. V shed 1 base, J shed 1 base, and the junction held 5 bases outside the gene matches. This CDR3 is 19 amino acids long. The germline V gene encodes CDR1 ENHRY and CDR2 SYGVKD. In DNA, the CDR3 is TGTGCCATCAGTGAGTGGGGACTAGCGGGAGGACGGTCCTACAATGAGCAGTTCTTC. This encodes CAISEWGLAGGRSYNEQFF.

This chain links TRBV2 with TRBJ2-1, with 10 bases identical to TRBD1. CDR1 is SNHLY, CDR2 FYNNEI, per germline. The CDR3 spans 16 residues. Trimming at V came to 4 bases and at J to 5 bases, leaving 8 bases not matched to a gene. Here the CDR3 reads CASSATPGQGNNEQFF. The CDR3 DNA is TGTGCCAGCAGTGCTACGCCGGGACAGGGGAACAATGAGCAGTTCTTC.

The CDR3, as DNA: TGTGCCAGCAGCACCGACACTAGGGGCGGTACGCAGTATTTT. It yields the protein CASSTDTRGGTQYF. The chain employs TRBV5-6 and TRBJ2-3; possibly TRBD1 or TRBD2 for D (5 bases each). The CDR3 has 14 amino acids. CDR1 is SGHDT, CDR2 YYEEEE, per germline. V was pared by 4 bases and J by 8 bases, with 17 bases between.

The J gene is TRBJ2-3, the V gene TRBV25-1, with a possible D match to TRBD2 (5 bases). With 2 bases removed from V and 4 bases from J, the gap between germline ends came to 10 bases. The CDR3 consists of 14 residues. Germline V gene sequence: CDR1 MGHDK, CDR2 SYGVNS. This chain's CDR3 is CASSERGRADTQYF. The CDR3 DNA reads TGTGCCAGCAGTGAACGAGGGAGAGCAGATACGCAGTATTTT.

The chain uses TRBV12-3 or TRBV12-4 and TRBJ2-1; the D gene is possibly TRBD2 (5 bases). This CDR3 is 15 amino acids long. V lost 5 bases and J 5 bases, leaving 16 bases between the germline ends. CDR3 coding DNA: TGTGCCAGCAGTGACTACCGGACTCTGGACAATGAGCAGTTCTTC. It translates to CASSDYRTLDNEQFF.

The CDR3 spells CASSPSLEQFF. CDR3 bases: TGTGCCAGCAGCCCAAGCTTGGAGCAGTTCTTC. The rearrangement links TRBV7-2 to TRBJ2-1; D is unclear. This CDR3 spans 11 amino acids. Trimming left V 5 bases short and J 10 bases short, with 9 bases between. Germline CDR1 and CDR2: SGHTA and FQGNSA.

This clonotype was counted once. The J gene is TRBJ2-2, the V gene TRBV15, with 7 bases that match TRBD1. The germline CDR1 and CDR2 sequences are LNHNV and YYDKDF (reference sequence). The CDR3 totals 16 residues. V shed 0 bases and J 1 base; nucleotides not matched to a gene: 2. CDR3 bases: TGTGCCACCAGCAGAGACCGGACAGGGAACACCGGGGAGCTGTTTTTT. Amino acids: CATSRDRTGNTGELFF.

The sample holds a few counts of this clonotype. The CDR3 region is CSVDGRDRDTQYF. The CDR3 bases are TGCAGCGTTGACGGTCGGGACAGAGATACGCAGTATTTT. The chain uses TRBV29-1 and TRBJ2-3, with TRBD1 matching 7 bases. The CDR3 loop spans 13 amino acids. Germline values: CDR1 SQVTM, CDR2 ANQGSEA. V lost 3 bases and J lost 5; bases outside the gene matches: 5.

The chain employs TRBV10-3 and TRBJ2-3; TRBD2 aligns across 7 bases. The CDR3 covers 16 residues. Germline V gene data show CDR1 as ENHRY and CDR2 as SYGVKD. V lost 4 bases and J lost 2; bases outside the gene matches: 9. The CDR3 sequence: CAISGNGGSFTDTQYF. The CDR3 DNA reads TGTGCCATCAGTGGTAACGGCGGGAGTTTCACAGATACGCAGTATTTT.

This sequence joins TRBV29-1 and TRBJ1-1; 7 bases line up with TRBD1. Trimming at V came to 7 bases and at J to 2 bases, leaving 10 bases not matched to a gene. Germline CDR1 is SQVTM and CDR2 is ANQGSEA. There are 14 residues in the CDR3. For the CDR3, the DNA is TGCAGCGCTCGACAGGGATCGGGTAACACTGAAGCTTTCTTT. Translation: CSARQGSGNTEAFF.

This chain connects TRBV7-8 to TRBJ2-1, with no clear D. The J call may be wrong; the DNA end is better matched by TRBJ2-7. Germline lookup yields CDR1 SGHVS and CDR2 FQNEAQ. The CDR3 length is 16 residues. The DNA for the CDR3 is TGTGCCAGCAGCTTAGACGGGCTAGGCGAATACAATGAGCAGTACTTC. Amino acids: CASSLDGLGEYNEQYF.

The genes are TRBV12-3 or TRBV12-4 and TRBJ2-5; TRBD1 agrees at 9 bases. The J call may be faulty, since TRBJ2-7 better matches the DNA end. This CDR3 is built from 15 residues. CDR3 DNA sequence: TGTGCCAGCAGTCCCTGGACAGGGGCGGTGGTCGAGCAGTACTTC. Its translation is CASSPWTGAVVEQYF.

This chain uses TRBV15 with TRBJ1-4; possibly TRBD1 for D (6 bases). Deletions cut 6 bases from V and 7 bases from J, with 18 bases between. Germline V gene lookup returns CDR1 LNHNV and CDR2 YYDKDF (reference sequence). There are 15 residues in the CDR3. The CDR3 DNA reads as TGTGCCACCAGGAGCAGGGCACAGGGAATTGAAAAACTGTTTTTT. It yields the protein CATRSRAQGIEKLFF.